One and the same sample provided the 20 T cell receptor beta chains below, sequenced in a study of shared clonotypes between healthy human individuals. Sequencing was performed with immunoSEQ multiplex PCR; in TCRdb, only in-frame clones are kept and a portion is missing. Of over a million clones listed, about 80% were seen once; the top ten hold 0.6% to 0.75%. Material for sequencing was memory CD4+ T cells from PBMCs. The sample's subset: CD45RA-negative fraction. These receptors were taken from a man between 18 and 29 years old in good health. Some clones in this sample may be carry-over from other donors' samples.

Of note for this clone: In the same sample, other DNA sequences code for this CDR3. The chain has TRBV6-5 and TRBJ2-5; 10 bases map to TRBD2. The CDR3 extends over 14 amino acids. After removal of 6 bases from V and 3 bases from J, the junction contained 4 bases not matched to a gene. Germline lookup yields CDR1 MNHEY and CDR2 SVGAGI. The CDR3 DNA reads as TGTGCCAGCAGCCGCCTAGCGGGAGAAGAGACCCAGTACTTC. Amino acid sequence: CASSRLAGEETQYF.

This clone occurred once. The rearrangement joins TRBV7-2 to TRBJ1-1; no firm D call. In germline, CDR1 is SGHTA, CDR2 FQGNSA. V was cut by 5 bases and J by 4 bases, with 8 bases left in between. The CDR3 length is 12 residues. CDR3 nucleotides: TGTGCCAGCAGCCCCTCGATCACTGAAGCTTTCTTT. The encoded protein is CASSPSITEAFF.

Regarding this clone: This likely stems from a read error, as it lies one base from a far larger clone. The V and J genes are TRBV4-2 and TRBJ2-7, with D unclear. The CDR3 loop spans 16 amino acids. Per germline, CDR1 LGHNA and CDR2 YNFKEQ. V was shortened by 4 bases and J by 2 bases, with 18 bases between the two germline ends. The CDR3 spells CASSPLLTRGPYEQYF. CDR3 in DNA: TGTGCCAGCAGCCCTCTCCTGACTCGAGGTCCCTACGAGCAGTACTTC.

This chain links TRBV27 with TRBJ1-2, with 8 positions matching TRBD1. In germline, CDR1 is MNHEY, CDR2 SMNVEV (reference sequence). This CDR3 comprises 16 residues. Unmatched junction bases numbered 14, after V lost 6 bases and J lost 5 bases. The CDR3 region has the DNA TGTGCCAGCAGCCAAAAACCCGGGACAGGCCTTTATGGCTACACCTTC. This encodes CASSQKPGTGLYGYTF.

V gene TRBV2 combines with J gene TRBJ1-2; D is uncertain. The CDR3 contains 12 residues. The ends were cut back, 8 bases at V and 8 bases at J, with 15 bases in the middle. Germline lookup yields CDR1 SNHLY and CDR2 FYNNEI. CDR3 nucleotide sequence: TGTGCCAGCGGGGAGTCGCGGCGGGGCTACACCTTC. Its protein product is CASGESRRGYTF.

This clone was counted once. The chain is built from TRBV28 and TRBJ1-4, with D possibly being TRBD1 (5 bases). The CDR3 consists of 15 residues. Deletions cut 2 bases from V and 0 bases from J, with 7 bases between. Per germline, CDR1 MDHEN and CDR2 SYDVKM. CDR3 region: CASSLDSSTNEKLFF. The CDR3, as DNA: TGTGCCAGCAGTTTAGACAGCTCAACTAATGAAAAACTGTTTTTT.

The chain carries TRBV11-2 and TRBJ2-3; tentatively, D is TRBD2 (5 bases). The CDR3 loop spans 16 amino acids. Between the trimmed V and J ends, which lost 5 bases and 0 bases, there was a span of 15 bases. CDR1 and CDR2 from the germline V gene are SGHAT and FQNNGV. In nucleotides, the CDR3 is TGTGCCAGCAGCCCCCCCGCGCGGGTTAGCACAGATACGCAGTATTTT. Protein: CASSPPARVSTDTQYF.

The rearrangement links TRBV12-5 to TRBJ2-1, with D possibly TRBD2 on 7 matching bases. Germline V gene data show CDR1 as LGHNT and CDR2 as FRNRAP. Trimming shortened V by 6 bases and J by 8 bases, and 23 bases separated the two germline ends. The CDR3 covers 16 residues. The CDR3 is CASGGRGGGTYDEQFF. For the CDR3, the DNA is TGTGCTAGTGGCGGGAGAGGGGGAGGGACCTATGATGAGCAGTTCTTC.

In its sample, this clone was seen many times. The V and J genes are TRBV5-1 and TRBJ1-5, with D maybe TRBD1 (6 bases). Germline loops: CDR1 SGHRS, CDR2 YFSETQ. There are 16 residues in the CDR3. Between the trimmed V and J ends, which lost 4 bases and 4 bases, there was a span of 18 bases. CDR3 sequence reads: CASSRNRNRENQPQHF. The CDR3 coding sequence is TGCGCCAGCAGCAGGAACCGGAACAGGGAAAATCAGCCCCAGCATTTT.

The chain is built from TRBV29-1 and TRBJ2-1; tentatively, D is TRBD2 (6 bases). Trimming took 3 bases from V and 12 from J, leaving 15 bases between them. The germline CDR1 and CDR2 sequences are SQVTM and ANQGSEA. The CDR3 is 12 amino acids. CDR3 region: CSVEETSIRQFF. CDR3 DNA: TGCAGCGTTGAGGAGACTAGTATTAGGCAGTTCTTC.

This chain joins TRBV5-1 and TRBJ2-1; D unresolved. V was shortened by 0 bases and J by 2 bases, with 9 bases between the two germline ends. Looked up from germline, CDR1 is SGHRS and CDR2 is YFSETQ. The CDR3 has 15 amino acids. The CDR3 region has the DNA TGCGCCAGCAGCTTGGAGGCGGTCACCTACAATGAGCAGTTCTTC. Amino acids: CASSLEAVTYNEQFF.

The chain employs TRBV2 and TRBJ2-5, with D uncertain. The V and J ends lost 5 bases and 1 base respectively, with 11 bases between them. CDR1 is SNHLY and CDR2 is FYNNEI in the germline V gene. The CDR3 is 14 amino acids. DNA of the CDR3: TGTGCCAGCAGTCCGGACCGCTCCCAAGAGACCCAGTACTTC. Translation gives CASSPDRSQETQYF.

V is TRBV5-6 and J is TRBJ2-7; no clear D. Trimming took 0 bases from V and 0 from J, leaving 13 bases between them. This CDR3 region has 16 residues. Germline CDR1 SGHDT, CDR2 YYEEEE. CDR3 coding DNA: TGTGCCAGCAGCTTGGGGCCCGGGCGCAGCTCCTACGAGCAGTACTTC. Its protein is CASSLGPGRSSYEQYF.

The rearrangement uses TRBV6-6 and TRBJ2-1; 8 bases line up with TRBD2. There are 15 residues in the CDR3. Trimming cost V 6 bases and J 7 bases; bases outside gene matches: 11. Germline CDR1 and CDR2: MNHNY and SVGAGI (reference sequence). CDR3 coding DNA: TGTGCCAGCAGGGGCAGGGAGGAGCGGGGGAATGAGCAGTTCTTC. Amino acids: CASRGREERGNEQFF.

This clone has ten or more counts. This chain uses TRBV7-2 with TRBJ1-1; D possibly corresponds to TRBD1 (6 bases). V lost 4 bases and J 6 bases, leaving 18 bases between the germline ends. CDR1 and CDR2 from the germline V gene are SGHTA and FQGNSA. The CDR3 sequence is 15 residues long. The DNA for the CDR3 is TGTGCCAGCAGCTCCTACGGGACAATACAAGCTGAAGCTTTCTTT. This codes for CASSSYGTIQAEAFF.

The genes are TRBV4-3 and TRBJ1-2, with 8 positions matching TRBD1. The CDR3 consists of 17 residues. The V gene's germline CDR1 is LGHNA and CDR2 YSLEER. V lost 0 bases to trimming and J lost 4 bases; unmatched junction nucleotides: 10. The CDR3 DNA is TGCGCCAGCAGCCAAGATCGGGGGACAGGATCCCTCTATGGCTACACCTTC. This gives the protein CASSQDRGTGSLYGYTF.

CDR3 sequence: CASRKVTGRELFF. Written as DNA, the CDR3 is TGTGCCAGCAGGAAAGTGACAGGGAGGGAGCTGTTTTTT. V and J are TRBV21-1 and TRBJ2-2; the table's D call, TRBD1, was not checked against the DNA. TRBV21-1 is an annotated pseudogene. The CDR3 runs to 13 residues.

This clone was seen once. V gene TRBV29-1 combines with J gene TRBJ2-7; 11 bases align to TRBD1. CDR3 length: 14 amino acids. The junction had 4 bases not matched to a gene; V was cut back by 6 bases and J by 0 bases. Germline V gene sequence: CDR1 SQVTM, CDR2 ANQGSEA. CDR3 region: CSVGQGVPSYEQYF. CDR3 nucleotides: TGCAGCGTGGGACAGGGGGTCCCCTCCTACGAGCAGTACTTC.

V is TRBV5-4 and J is TRBJ1-2; 7 nucleotides line up with TRBD1. The length of the CDR3 is 15 residues. Looked up from germline, CDR1 is SGHNT and CDR2 is YYREEE (reference sequence). V shed 3 bases and J 5 bases; nucleotides not matched to a gene: 10. CDR3 protein: CASSSFQDRSYGYTF. In nucleotides, the CDR3 is TGTGCCAGCAGCTCGTTTCAGGACAGGAGTTATGGCTACACCTTC.

This clone was detected only once. This sequence joins TRBV28 and TRBJ2-1; weak D call: TRBD2 (6 bases). The CDR3 is made up of 19 amino acids. Germline values: CDR1 MDHEN, CDR2 SYDVKM. Trimming pared 6 bases from V and 0 bases from J, leaving 24 bases between. The CDR3 region has the DNA TGTGCCAGCAGCCCTTTACTCGGCCGGGGACTTAGCTCCTACAATGAGCAGTTCTTC. Translating it yields CASSPLLGRGLSSYNEQFF.